This T cell receptor beta chain was sequenced for a study of relationships among human T cell subsets. This clonotype was counted a single time. The T cell receptor alpha and beta CDR3 regions were amplified from mRNA by semiquantitative ARM-PCR. In ARM-PCR, communal superprimers followed tagged nested gene-specific primers for exponential amplification. TCRdb called the multiplex PCR reads again in MiXCR, with one record for every CDR3 protein. The table lists around 15,000 distinct CDR3 sequences, about 56% of them singletons, with 35% in the top ten. CDR3 size: 17 residues. V lost 7 bases, J lost 2 bases, and 23 bases lay in between. Per germline, CDR1 SGHAT and CDR2 FQNNGV.

This receptor was identified in a man aged 35-49 years in good health. Sequenced material: total T cells sorted from blood. The V gene is TRBV11-2, the J gene TRBJ2-5; D might be TRBD1 (7 bases). The CDR3: CASTARGGGYLQETQYF. CDR3 bases: TGTGCCAGCACTGCGAGAGGAGGGGGCTACCTTCAAGAGACCCAGTACTTC.